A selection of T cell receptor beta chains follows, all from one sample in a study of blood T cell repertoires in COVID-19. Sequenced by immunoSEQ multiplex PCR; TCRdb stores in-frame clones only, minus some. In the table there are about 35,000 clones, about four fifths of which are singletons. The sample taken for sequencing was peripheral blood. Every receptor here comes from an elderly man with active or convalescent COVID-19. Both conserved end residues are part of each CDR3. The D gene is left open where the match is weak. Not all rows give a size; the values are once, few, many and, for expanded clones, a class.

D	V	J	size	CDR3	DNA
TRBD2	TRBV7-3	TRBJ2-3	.	CASSLAGGWADTQYF	TGTGCCAGCAGCTTAGCGGGAGGGTGGGCAGATACGCAGTATTTT
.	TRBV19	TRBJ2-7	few	CASSQSTAYEQYF	TGTGCCAGTAGCCAATCGACAGCCTACGAGCAGTACTTC
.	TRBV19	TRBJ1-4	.	CASSIGGGPEKLFF	TGTGCCAGTAGTATCGGGGGAGGGCCGGAAAAACTGTTTTTT
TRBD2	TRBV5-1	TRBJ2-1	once	CASSSGLAGVNEQFF	TGCGCCAGCAGCTCCGGACTAGCGGGCGTCAATGAGCAGTTCTTC
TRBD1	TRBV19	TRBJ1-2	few	CASSPGQGITSYGYTF	TGTGCCAGTAGTCCAGGACAGGGTATCACATCCTATGGCTACACCTTC
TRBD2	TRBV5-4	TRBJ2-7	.	CASSFTSGSYEQYF	TGTGCCAGCAGCTTCACTAGCGGCTCCTACGAGCAGTACTTC
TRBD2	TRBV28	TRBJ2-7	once	CASRAGAGGVYEQYF	TGTGCCAGTCGAGCGGGGGCGGGAGGGGTCTACGAGCAGTACTTC
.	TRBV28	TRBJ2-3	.	CASSSGLTDTQYF	TGTGCCAGCAGTAGCGGACTCACAGATACGCAGTATTTT
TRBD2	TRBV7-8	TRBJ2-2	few	CASSYRGGEWLGELFF	TGTGCCAGCAGTTATCGGGGGGGAGAGTGGCTCGGGGAGCTGTTTTTT
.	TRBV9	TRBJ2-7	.	CASSVAWESRYEQYF	TGTGCCAGCAGCGTAGCCTGGGAGAGTCGCTACGAGCAGTACTTC
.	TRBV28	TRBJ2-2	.	CASTQRGGELFF	TGTGCCAGCACCCAAAGGGGCGGGGAGCTGTTTTTT
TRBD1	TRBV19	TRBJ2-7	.	CASSVGQGNGEQYF	TGTGCCAGTAGTGTCGGACAGGGTAATGGCGAGCAGTACTTC
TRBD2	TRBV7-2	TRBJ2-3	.	CASSAGGAGTDTQYF	TGTGCCAGCAGCGCCGGGGGGGCTGGCACAGATACGCAGTATTTT
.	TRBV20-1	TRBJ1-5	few	CSAQTGVTQHF	TGCAGTGCCCAAACGGGGGTGACCCAGCATTTT
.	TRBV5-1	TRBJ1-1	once	CASSTKANTEAFF	TGCGCCAGCAGCACTAAGGCGAACACTGAAGCTTTCTTT
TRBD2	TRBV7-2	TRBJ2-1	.	CASSSLAGPYNEQFF	TGTGCCAGCAGCTCTCTAGCGGGCCCATACAATGAGCAGTTCTTC
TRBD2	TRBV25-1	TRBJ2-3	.	CASRALAGGPADTQYF	TGTGCCAGCAGAGCCCTAGCGGGAGGGCCAGCAGATACGCAGTATTTT
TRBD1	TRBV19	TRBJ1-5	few	CASSIGSRGTGNQPQHF	TGTGCCAGTAGTATAGGGAGTAGGGGGACAGGGAATCAGCCCCAGCATTTT
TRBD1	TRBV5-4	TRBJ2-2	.	CASSWDRGGGTGELFF	TGTGCCAGCAGCTGGGACAGGGGTGGGGGCACCGGGGAGCTGTTTTTT
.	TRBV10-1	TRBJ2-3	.	CASSENSPTDTQYF	TGCGCCAGCAGTGAGAACAGCCCCACAGATACGCAGTATTTT
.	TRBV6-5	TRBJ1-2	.	CAGARMGINYGYTF	TGTGCCGGGGCCCGCATGGGGATCAACTATGGCTACACCTTC
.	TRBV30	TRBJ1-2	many	CAWSLEITGDYGYTF	TGTGCCTGGAGTCTTGAAATTACCGGGGATTATGGCTACACCTTC
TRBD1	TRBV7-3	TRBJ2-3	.	CASSLNPGTGSTDTQYF	TGTGCCAGCAGCTTAAACCCCGGGACAGGGAGCACAGATACGCAGTATTTT
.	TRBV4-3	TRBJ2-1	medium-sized	CASSQDAGSSYNEQFF	TGCGCCAGCAGCCAAGACGCGGGGAGCTCCTACAATGAGCAGTTCTTC
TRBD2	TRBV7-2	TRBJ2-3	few	CASSLEGIRAGDADTQYF	TGTGCCAGCAGCTTAGAGGGAATTAGGGCGGGAGATGCAGATACGCAGTATTTT
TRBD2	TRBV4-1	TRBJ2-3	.	CASSQVLAGGPDTQYF	TGCGCCAGCAGCCAGGTCCTAGCGGGAGGGCCCGATACACAGTATTTT
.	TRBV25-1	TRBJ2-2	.	CASSAEGATGELFF	TGTGCCAGCAGTGCGGAGGGGGCGACCGGGGAGCTGTTTTTT
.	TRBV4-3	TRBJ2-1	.	CASSQEWGRERSSYNEQFF	TGCGCCAGCAGCCAAGAGTGGGGGCGGGAGAGGAGCTCCTACAATGAGCAGTTCTTC